The 2 T cell receptor beta chains listed next were all sequenced from one sample in a study of T-cell reconstitution after alpha-beta-depleted transplantation in children. For TCRbeta, the library was prepared with unique molecular identifiers. Each CDR3 protein is one row after TCRdb ran MiXCR on the PCR reads. Among 200,000 or so distinct CDR3 sequences listed, roughly 6.5% were seen once. This specimen was PBMCs, taken before TCRalphabeta/CD19-depleted stem cell transplant. The receptors come from a girl under three years old with combined immunodeficiency, due to receive a stem cell transplant.

This clonotype was observed at least ten times. The V gene is TRBV4-3, the J gene TRBJ2-1; no clear D gene. From germline, CDR1 is LGHNA and CDR2 YSLEER. The V and J ends lost 1 base and 4 bases respectively, with 11 bases between them. This CDR3 spans 15 amino acids. In nucleotides, the CDR3 is TGCGCCAGCAGCCAAGGAACTCTGCCATACAATGAGCAGTTCTTC. Its protein is CASSQGTLPYNEQFF.

This clonotype was detected only a few times. The rearrangement links TRBV28 to TRBJ2-7; D is unresolved. Trimming pared 4 bases from V and 6 bases from J, leaving 7 bases between. The germline V gene encodes CDR1 MDHEN and CDR2 SYDVKM. CDR3 length: 11 residues. The CDR3 region is CASSSRPEQYF. The CDR3, as DNA: TGTGCCAGCAGTTCTAGACCCGAGCAGTACTTC.